Each of the 26 T cell receptor beta chains below was sequenced from the same sample in a study of cytomegalovirus exposure and HLA in healthy donors. The PCR used 60 Vbeta and 13 Jbeta primers. Sequenced by immunoSEQ multiplex PCR; TCRdb stores in-frame clones only, minus some. The sample consists of about 140,000 clones, approximately 80% of them appearing once. What was sequenced was PBMCs. All receptors derive from a young woman in good health and CMV-seropositive.

CDR3 DNA: TGTGCCAGCTTGGTAGGGGGGGGGAACACTGAAGCTTTCTTT. Translated, it gives CASLVGGGNTEAFF. This chain links TRBV28 with TRBJ1-1, with TRBD1 as a possible D gene (6 bases). Germline V CDR1 and CDR2: MDHEN, SYDVKM. The ends were cut back, 8 bases at V and 1 base at J, with 14 bases in the middle. CDR3 length: 14 amino acids. The full variable domain, in which reference TRBV28 and TRBJ1-1 provide the parts outside the CDR3, is DVKVTQSSRYLVKRTGEKVFLECVQDMDHENMFWYRQDPGLGLRLIYFSYDVKMKEKGDIPEGYSVSREKKERFSLILESASTNQTSMYLCASLVGGGNTEAFFGQGTRLTVV.

The chain employs TRBV19 and TRBJ2-2, with D perhaps matching TRBD2 (5 bases). Trimming took 0 bases from V and 5 from J, leaving 10 bases between them. CDR3 length: 15 amino acids. The germline V gene has CDR1 LNHDA and CDR2 SQIVND (reference sequence). CDR3 in amino acids: CASSIEGRRTGELFF. Written as DNA, the CDR3 is TGTGCCAGTAGTATAGAGGGCAGGAGGACCGGGGAGCTGTTTTTT.

The J gene is TRBJ2-1, the V gene TRBV2, with D possibly being TRBD2 (6 bases). The CDR3 has 15 residues. The V and J ends lost 5 bases and 0 bases respectively, with 11 bases between them. CDR1 and CDR2 (germline): SNHLY, FYNNEI. The CDR3 sequence is CASSLAESSYNEQFF. In DNA form, the CDR3 reads TGTGCCAGCAGTTTAGCGGAGAGCTCCTACAATGAGCAGTTCTTC.

The CDR3 loop is CASSQDSADTQYF. The CDR3 DNA reads as TGTGCCAGTAGTCAGGACAGTGCAGATACGCAGTATTTT. The chain recombines TRBV19 with TRBJ2-3; weak D call: TRBD1 (6 bases). The V end was cut by 5 bases, the J end by 4 bases, with 10 bases between. The CDR3 is made up of 13 amino acids. Germline V gene sequence: CDR1 LNHDA, CDR2 SQIVND (reference sequence).

The rearrangement joins TRBV7-2 to TRBJ1-1; D not resolved. Trimming removed 2 bases at V and 5 bases at J, with 12 bases between. Germline V gives CDR1 SGHTA, CDR2 FQGNSA. CDR3 length equals 14 residues. DNA of the CDR3: TGTGCCAGCAGCTTACTAGAGGGCAGGACTGAAGCTTTCTTT. Residues: CASSLLEGRTEAFF.

The chain joins TRBV7-2 to TRBJ1-1, with 8 bases lining up with TRBD1. This CDR3 spans 17 amino acids. Looked up from germline, CDR1 is SGHTA and CDR2 is FQGNSA. J lost 4 bases, V lost 0 bases, and 10 bases had no gene match. CDR3 amino acids: CASSLARDRGRTTEAFF. CDR3 nucleotide sequence: TGTGCCAGCAGCTTAGCGCGAGACAGGGGCAGGACCACTGAAGCTTTCTTT.

This sequence joins TRBV25-1 and TRBJ1-3, with D possibly being TRBD1 (6 bases). The germline V gene encodes CDR1 MGHDK and CDR2 SYGVNS. Trimming cost V 1 base and J 2 bases, with 12 bases left between them. The CDR3 extends over 16 amino acids. CDR3 sequence reads: CASSEFATGAGNTIYF. CDR3 DNA sequence: TGTGCCAGCAGTGAATTTGCGACAGGAGCTGGAAACACCATATATTTT.

The V call is TRBV18, the J call TRBJ1-1; 8 nucleotides align to TRBD1. This CDR3 is 17 amino acids long. Germline values: CDR1 KGHSH, CDR2 LQKENI. V shed 3 bases, J shed 0 bases, and the junction held 9 bases outside the gene matches. In DNA form, the CDR3 reads TGTGCCAGCTCACCCGACAGGGGTACCCCCCTGAACACTGAAGCTTTCTTT. Translation: CASSPDRGTPLNTEAFF.

The gene calls are TRBV6-6 and TRBJ1-6; possible D gene TRBD1, 6 bases. The V gene lost 7 bases and the J gene lost 9 bases, with 13 bases spanning the gap. The CDR3 runs 13 residues. The germline V gene has CDR1 MNHNY and CDR2 SVGAGI (reference sequence). For the CDR3, the DNA is TGTGCCAGCAAAGGGACATTCGGTTCACCCCTCCACTTT. Its protein is CASKGTFGSPLHF.

V and J are TRBV6-5 and TRBJ1-2, with D tentatively TRBD1 (6 bases). The CDR3 spans 12 residues. Per germline, CDR1 MNHEY and CDR2 SVGAGI. V lost 6 bases to trimming and J lost 3 bases, with 8 bases between them. CDR3 sequence: CASRTGDYGYTF. CDR3 DNA sequence: TGTGCCAGCAGGACAGGAGACTATGGCTACACCTTC.

The chain links TRBV2 to TRBJ1-1; weak D call: TRBD1 (6 bases). Trimming left V 9 bases short and J 2 bases short, with 19 bases between. Germline V gene lookup returns CDR1 SNHLY and CDR2 FYNNEI. This CDR3 region has 15 residues. CDR3: CARKWGGASNTEAFF. The DNA for the CDR3 is TGTGCCAGGAAATGGGGGGGCGCTTCCAACACTGAAGCTTTCTTT. The full variable domain, completed using reference TRBV2 and TRBJ1-1, is EPEVTQTPSHQVTQMGQEVILRCVPISNHLYFYWYRQILGQKVEFLVSFYNNEISEKSEIFDDQFSVERPDGSNFTLKIRSTKLEDSAMYFCARKWGGASNTEAFFGQGTRLTVV.

The chain combines TRBV12-5 with TRBJ2-7, with D unclear. Germline V gene data show CDR1 as LGHNT and CDR2 as FRNRAP. The V gene lost 1 base and the J gene lost 7 bases, with 14 bases spanning the gap. There are 14 residues in the CDR3. The CDR3 DNA reads TGTGCTAGTGGTTTGGAAGACATACACCTGGAGCAGTACTTC. Amino acid sequence: CASGLEDIHLEQYF.

The chain recombines TRBV9 with TRBJ2-1; 10 bases line up with TRBD2. The V gene end was trimmed by 6 bases and the J gene end by 3 bases; junction bases not matched to a gene: 9. Germline lookup yields CDR1 SGDLS and CDR2 YYNGEE. The CDR3 is 16 amino acids. CDR3 nucleotides: TGTGCCAGCACAATACAGGAGCGGGGGGGCTACAATGAGCAGTTCTTC. It encodes CASTIQERGGYNEQFF. The whole variable domain, remainder taken from reference TRBV9 and TRBJ2-1, is DSGVTQTPKHLITATGQRVTLRCSPRSGDLSVYWYQQSLDQGLQFLIQYYNGEERAKGNILERFSAQQFPDLHSELNLSSLELGDSALYFCASTIQERGGYNEQFFGPGTRLTVL.

V is TRBV5-1 and J is TRBJ1-6; 8 bases agree with TRBD1. Germline V gene lookup returns CDR1 SGHRS and CDR2 YFSETQ. This CDR3 comprises 17 residues. V lost 0 bases and J lost 8; bases outside the gene matches: 10. CDR3 sequence: CASSLVLVRDRHSPLHF. CDR3 in DNA: TGCGCCAGCAGCTTGGTTCTTGTCCGGGACAGGCATTCACCCCTCCACTTT.

The chain joins TRBV5-6 to TRBJ1-4; D call uncertain. The V end lost 0 bases, the J end lost 7 bases, and 7 bases lay between the germline ends. There are 13 residues in the CDR3. CDR1 is SGHDT and CDR2 is YYEEEE in the germline V gene. The CDR3 here is CASSLGEIEKLFF. The CDR3 nucleotides are TGTGCCAGCAGCTTGGGGGAGATTGAAAAACTGTTTTTT.

CDR3 amino acids: CASRRGTGGTGELFF. The CDR3 DNA reads TGTGCCAGCAGACGAGGGACAGGGGGCACCGGGGAGCTGTTTTTT. The rearrangement joins TRBV5-4 to TRBJ2-2, with 11 bases lining up with TRBD1. The CDR3 has 15 amino acids. V gave up 5 bases and J gave up 4 bases; unmatched junction bases: 4. Germline V gene lookup returns CDR1 SGHNT and CDR2 YYREEE (reference sequence). Full variable domain (outside the CDR3, taken from reference TRBV5-4 and TRBJ2-2): ETGVTQSPTHLIKTRGQQVTLRCSSQSGHNTVSWYQQALGQGPQFIFQYYREEENGRGNFPPRFSGLQFPNYSSELNVNALELDDSALYLCASRRGTGGTGELFFGEGSRLTVL.

This sequence joins TRBV28 and TRBJ1-3; 7 positions agree with TRBD1. Germline CDR1 and CDR2: MDHEN and SYDVKM. The CDR3 is 13 residues long. V was clipped by 8 bases and J by 4 bases; unmatched bases: 5. The CDR3 region has the DNA TGTGCCAGCCGGAACAGGGGCGGAAACACCATATATTTT. As protein: CASRNRGGNTIYF.

This chain connects TRBV28 to TRBJ1-6; 8 bases map to TRBD1. With V trimmed by 6 bases and J by 7 bases, 5 bases remained unmatched. CDR1 and CDR2 from the germline V gene are MDHEN and SYDVKM. This CDR3 is built from 14 residues. The CDR3, as DNA: TGTGCCAGCAGGAAGGACAGGGTAAATTCACCCCTCCACTTT. It translates to CASRKDRVNSPLHF.

J is TRBJ2-1 and V is TRBV11-3; the D is unclear. This CDR3 is built from 12 residues. CDR1 and CDR2 from the germline V gene are SGHNT and YENEEA. The germline V and J ends were trimmed by 1 base and 5 bases, with 3 bases remaining between them. In DNA form, the CDR3 reads TGTGCCAGCAGCTTAGGTAACAATGAGCAGTTCTTC. This codes for CASSLGNNEQFF.

This clone showed up just once. The chain recombines TRBV13 with TRBJ2-3, with a possible D match to TRBD1 (6 bases). The CDR3 is 15 amino acids. V was cut by 5 bases and J by 0 bases, with 12 bases left in between. From germline, CDR1 is PRHDT and CDR2 FYEKMQ (reference sequence). CDR3 sequence: CASSIVGASTDTQYF. In DNA form, the CDR3 reads TGTGCCAGCAGCATCGTGGGGGCGAGCACAGATACGCAGTATTTT.

On this clone itself: A read error may account for a junction end that differs from germline. The chain joins TRBV13 to TRBJ2-1, with TRBD2 matching over 9 bases. Germline V gives CDR1 PRHDT, CDR2 FYEKMQ (reference sequence). The CDR3 spans 17 residues. CDR3 residues: CASNLGFGSGGYNEQFF. CDR3 coding DNA: TGTGCCAGCAACTTAGGGTTCGGTAGCGGGGGATACAATGAGCAGTTCTTC.

This rearrangement joins TRBV11-2 to TRBJ2-7; D is unresolved. The V gene lost 1 base and the J gene lost 5 bases, with 15 bases spanning the gap. There are 15 residues in the CDR3. From germline, CDR1 is SGHAT and CDR2 FQNNGV. The CDR3 loop reads CASSLGRKTSHEQYF. The CDR3 DNA sequence: TGTGCCAGCAGCTTAGGTCGGAAGACATCCCACGAGCAGTACTTC.

This clone has a handful of counts. The chain joins TRBV2 to TRBJ1-5, with TRBD1 matching 7 bases. Germline loops: CDR1 SNHLY, CDR2 FYNNEI. This CDR3 is 17 amino acids long. V trimming: 8 bases; J trimming: 0 bases; junction bases outside the gene matches: 13. CDR3 amino acids: CASGSGTASYSNQPQHF. The CDR3 DNA follows: TGTGCCAGCGGATCCGGGACAGCGAGTTATAGCAATCAGCCCCAGCATTTT.

The J gene is TRBJ1-1, the V gene TRBV27; D is unresolved. The CDR3 runs to 15 residues. The germline V gene encodes CDR1 MNHEY and CDR2 SMNVEV (reference sequence). Trimming removed 5 bases at V and 5 bases at J, with 18 bases between. The CDR3 DNA is TGTGCCAGCAGTCCGTTGGCGGGTTCGGGAACTGAAGCTTTCTTT. It yields the protein CASSPLAGSGTEAFF.

This sequence joins TRBV7-2 and TRBJ2-5; D is undetermined. CDR1 SGHTA and CDR2 FQGNSA come from the germline V gene. Trimming removed 3 bases at V and 3 bases at J, with 2 bases between. This CDR3 region has 11 residues. The CDR3 loop is CASSFKETQYF. CDR3 in DNA: TGTGCCAGCAGCTTCAAAGAGACCCAGTACTTC.

The chain is built from TRBV6-1 and TRBJ1-6; D remains ambiguous. CDR1 and CDR2 from the germline V gene are MNHNS and SASEGT. The ends were cut back, 2 bases at V and 3 bases at J, with 8 bases in the middle. The CDR3 has 15 amino acids. CDR3 protein: CASSEYRDYNSPLHF. CDR3 DNA sequence: TGTGCCAGCAGTGAATACCGGGACTATAATTCACCCCTCCACTTT.